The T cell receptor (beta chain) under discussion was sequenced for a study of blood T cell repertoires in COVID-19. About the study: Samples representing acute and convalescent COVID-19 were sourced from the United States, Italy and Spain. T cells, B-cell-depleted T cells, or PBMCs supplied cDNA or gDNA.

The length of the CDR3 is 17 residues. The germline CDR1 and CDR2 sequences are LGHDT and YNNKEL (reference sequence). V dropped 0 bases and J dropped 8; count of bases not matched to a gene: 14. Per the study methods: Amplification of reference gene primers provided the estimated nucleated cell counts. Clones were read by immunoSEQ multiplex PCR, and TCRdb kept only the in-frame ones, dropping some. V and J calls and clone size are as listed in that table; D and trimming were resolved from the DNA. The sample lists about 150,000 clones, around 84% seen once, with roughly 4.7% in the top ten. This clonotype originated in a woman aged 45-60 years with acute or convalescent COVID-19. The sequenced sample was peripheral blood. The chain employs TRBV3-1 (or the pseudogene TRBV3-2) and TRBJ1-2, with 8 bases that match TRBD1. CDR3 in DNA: TGTGCCAGCAGCCAAGAAGTGCGAACAGGGGGAGTGGAAGGCTACACCTTC. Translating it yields CASSQEVRTGGVEGYTF.